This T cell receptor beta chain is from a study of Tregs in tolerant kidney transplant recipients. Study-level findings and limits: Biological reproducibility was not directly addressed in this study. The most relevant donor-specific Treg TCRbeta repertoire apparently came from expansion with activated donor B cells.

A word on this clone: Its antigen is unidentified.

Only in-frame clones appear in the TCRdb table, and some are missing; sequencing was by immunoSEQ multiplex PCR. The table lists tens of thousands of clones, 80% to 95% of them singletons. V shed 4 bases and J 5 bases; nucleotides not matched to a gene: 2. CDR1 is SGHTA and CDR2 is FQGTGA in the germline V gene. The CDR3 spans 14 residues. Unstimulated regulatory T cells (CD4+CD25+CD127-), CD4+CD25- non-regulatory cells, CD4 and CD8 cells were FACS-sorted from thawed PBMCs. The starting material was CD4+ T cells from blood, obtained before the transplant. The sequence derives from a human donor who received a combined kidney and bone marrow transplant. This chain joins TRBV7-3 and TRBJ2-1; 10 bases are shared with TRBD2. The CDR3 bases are TGTGCCAGCAGCTCGACTAGCGGGCACAATGAGCAGTTCTTC. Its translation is CASSSTSGHNEQFF.